The rows below give T cell receptor beta chains drawn from one sample of a study of blood T cell repertoires in COVID-19. Method: immunoSEQ multiplex PCR; TCRdb's copy keeps in-frame clones and lacks some. In the table there are 40,000 to 50,000 clones, just under 85% of which are singletons. Material: peripheral blood. These receptor sequences come from a man aged 50-60 years with active COVID-19. The CDR3 runs from the conserved cysteine through the conserved F or W. D genes are given only for firm matches. Not every row has a clone size; where given, it reads once, few, many or a size class.

d_gene	v_gene	j_gene	abundance	CDR3aa	CDR3nt
TRBD2	TRBV5-1	TRBJ2-7	NA	CASSLAPLVAGYGEQYF	TGCGCCAGCAGCTTGGCCCCCCTGGTAGCGGGTTACGGAGAGCAGTACTTC
TRBD2	TRBV6-2/TRBV6-3	TRBJ2-1	NA	CASSYSGTSVAEQFF	TGTGCCAGCAGTTACTCCGGGACTAGCGTGGCTGAGCAGTTCTTC
NA	TRBV6-2/TRBV6-3	TRBJ1-4	few	CASSYGSEGSEKLFF	TGTGCCAGCAGTTACGGTTCGGAGGGGAGTGAAAAACTGTTTTTT
TRBD2	TRBV11-2	TRBJ2-4	NA	CASSLSWRESQNIQYF	TGTGCCAGCAGCTTATCTTGGCGGGAGTCCCAAAACATTCAGTACTTC
NA	TRBV19	TRBJ2-1	NA	CASSGLSYNEQFF	TGTGCCAGTAGTGGACTCTCCTACAATGAGCAGTTCTTC
NA	TRBV3-1/TRBV3-2	TRBJ2-5	NA	CASSHSGRETQYF	TGTGCCAGCAGCCATTCGGGGAGGGAGACCCAGTACTTC
NA	TRBV10-1	TRBJ1-3	NA	CASHPGERNTIYF	TGCGCCAGCCATCCGGGGGAAAGAAACACCATATATTTT
NA	TRBV18	TRBJ1-2	NA	CASSPVREGGYTF	TGTGCCAGCTCACCAGTCCGGGAGGGAGGCTACACCTTC
TRBD2	TRBV5-1	TRBJ2-1	NA	CASSWTGTRGVYNEQFF	TGCGCCAGCAGCTGGACCGGGACTAGGGGGGTCTACAATGAGCAGTTCTTC
TRBD1	TRBV7-2	TRBJ1-6	NA	CASSYRQGGDLGSLHF	TGTGCCAGCAGCTACAGACAGGGTGGGGATTTAGGTTCCCTCCACTTT
TRBD1	TRBV6-5	TRBJ2-7	NA	CASSSGGTGIYEQYF	TGTGCCAGCAGTTCGGGCGGGACAGGCATATACGAGCAGTACTTC
TRBD2	TRBV7-2	TRBJ2-5	NA	CASSLRLGASGGYQETQYF	TGTGCCAGCAGCTTAAGATTGGGGGCTAGCGGGGGATACCAAGAGACCCAGTACTTC
NA	TRBV9	TRBJ2-5	NA	CASSAGLGLETQYF	TGTGCCAGCAGCGCCGGTCTGGGCCTGGAGACCCAGTACTTC
NA	TRBV29-1	TRBJ2-7	NA	CSVEALARIYEQYF	TGCAGCGTTGAAGCCCTCGCCAGAATCTACGAGCAGTACTTC
TRBD1	TRBV5-1	TRBJ2-6	NA	CASSVTGDSGANVLTF	TGCGCCAGCAGCGTCACAGGGGACTCTGGGGCCAACGTCCTGACTTTC
TRBD1	TRBV5-1	TRBJ1-4	NA	CASSSQGGDEKLFF	TGCGCCAGCAGCTCACAGGGGGGTGATGAAAAACTGTTTTTT
NA	TRBV7-8	TRBJ2-1	NA	CASSPFSRTNYNEQFF	TGTGCCAGCAGCCCGTTTTCCCGGACAAACTACAATGAGCAGTTCTTC
TRBD2	TRBV2	TRBJ2-3	NA	CASSASGGLDTQYF	TGTGCCAGCTCCGCTAGCGGGGGACTAGATACGCAGTATTTT
TRBD2	TRBV11-2	TRBJ2-3	few	CASSPPPMRGGPDTQYF	TGTGCCAGCAGCCCTCCCCCTATGCGGGGGGGCCCAGATACGCAGTATTTT
TRBD2	TRBV7-9	TRBJ2-4	NA	CASSLGAGKNIQYF	TGTGCCAGCAGCTTAGGAGCGGGGAAAAACATTCAGTACTTC
TRBD1	TRBV28	TRBJ2-7	NA	CASSKPGQGIHEQYF	TGTGCCAGCAGTAAACCGGGACAGGGAATCCACGAGCAGTACTTC
TRBD2	TRBV5-1	TRBJ2-1	NA	CASSHGSGRGNEQFF	TGCGCCAGCAGCCACGGTAGCGGGAGGGGGAATGAGCAGTTCTTC
TRBD1	TRBV18	TRBJ2-5	few	CASSPIGTGFQETQYF	TGTGCCAGCTCACCGATAGGGACAGGATTTCAAGAGACCCAGTACTTC
TRBD1	TRBV7-8	TRBJ1-1	NA	CASSNIARQGTNTEAFF	TGTGCCAGCAGCAACATAGCCCGACAGGGGACCAACACTGAAGCTTTCTTT
NA	TRBV5-1	TRBJ1-2	NA	CASSYSGERYGYTF	TGCGCCAGCAGCTATTCTGGGGAGCGCTATGGCTACACCTTC
TRBD2	TRBV2	TRBJ2-1	NA	CASSERGRLADNEQFF	TGTGCCAGCAGTGAACGGGGCCGGCTAGCGGACAATGAGCAGTTCTTC
NA	TRBV5-1	TRBJ1-5	NA	CASSLSGDSNQPQHF	TGCGCCAGCAGCTTGTCGGGAGATAGCAATCAGCCCCAGCATTTT
NA	TRBV7-9	TRBJ1-3	NA	CASSHLSGPSGNTIYF	TGTGCCAGCAGCCATTTGTCAGGTCCCTCTGGAAACACCATATATTTT
TRBD2	TRBV5-4	TRBJ2-7	NA	CASSAGTREREQYF	TGTGCCAGCAGTGCCGGGACTAGGGAACGCGAGCAGTACTTC
TRBD1	TRBV7-2	TRBJ2-7	NA	CASSLGRTGVGEQYF	TGTGCCAGCAGCTTAGGAAGGACAGGGGTCGGCGAGCAGTACTTC
NA	TRBV7-9	TRBJ1-2	NA	CASSFPSSYTF	TGTGCCAGCAGCTTCCCAAGCAGCTACACCTTC
TRBD2	TRBV7-2	TRBJ2-7	NA	CASSSGTNLYEQYF	TGTGCCAGCAGCTCCGGGACTAACCTCTACGAGCAGTACTTC
NA	TRBV19	TRBJ2-7	NA	CASRGPSVRSYEQYF	TGTGCCAGTAGGGGCCCCAGTGTCAGGTCCTACGAGCAGTACTTC
TRBD1	TRBV24-1	TRBJ2-1	few	CATSDPGGAYNEQFF	TGTGCCACCAGTGATCCAGGGGGCGCCTACAATGAGCAGTTCTTC
TRBD2	TRBV27	TRBJ2-1	NA	CASSLLGLAGGYNEQFF	TGTGCCAGCAGTTTACTTGGACTAGCGGGAGGCTACAATGAGCAGTTCTTC
TRBD2	TRBV6-2/TRBV6-3	TRBJ2-1	NA	CASSWDEREVISYNEQFF	TGTGCCAGCAGCTGGGACGAGCGGGAGGTCATCTCCTACAATGAGCAGTTCTTC
TRBD1	TRBV5-1	TRBJ2-3	NA	CASRTSNRDRGLASTDTQYF	TGCGCCAGCAGAACCTCAAACCGGGACAGGGGTTTGGCTAGCACAGATACGCAGTATTTT
TRBD2	TRBV7-3	TRBJ2-5	once	CASSLEAGNQETQYF	TGTGCCAGCAGCTTAGAAGCGGGGAACCAAGAGACCCAGTACTTC
TRBD2	TRBV2	TRBJ2-5	NA	CASSTPSGTIKETQYF	TGTGCCAGCAGCACCCCTAGCGGGACCATAAAAGAGACCCAGTACTTC